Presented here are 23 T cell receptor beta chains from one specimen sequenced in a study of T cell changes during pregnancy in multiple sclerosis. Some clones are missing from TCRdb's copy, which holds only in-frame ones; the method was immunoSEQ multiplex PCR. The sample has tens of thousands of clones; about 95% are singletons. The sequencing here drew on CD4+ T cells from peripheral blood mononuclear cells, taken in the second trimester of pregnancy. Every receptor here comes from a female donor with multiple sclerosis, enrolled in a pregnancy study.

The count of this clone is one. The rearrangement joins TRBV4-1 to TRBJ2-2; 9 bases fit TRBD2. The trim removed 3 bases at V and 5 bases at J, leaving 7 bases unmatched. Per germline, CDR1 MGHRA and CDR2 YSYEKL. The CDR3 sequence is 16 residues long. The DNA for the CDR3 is TGCGCCAGCAGCCATCGGGCGGGAGGGCCTACCGGGGAGCTGTTTTTT. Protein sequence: CASSHRAGGPTGELFF.

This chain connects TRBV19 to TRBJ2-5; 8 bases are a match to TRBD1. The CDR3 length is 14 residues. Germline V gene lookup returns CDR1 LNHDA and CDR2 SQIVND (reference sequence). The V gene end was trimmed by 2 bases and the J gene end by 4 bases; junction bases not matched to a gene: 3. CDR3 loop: CASSIPDRGETQYF. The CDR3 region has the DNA TGTGCCAGTAGTATACCCGACAGGGGAGAGACCCAGTACTTC.

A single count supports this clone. CDR3 residues: CASSVTSGGRRELFF. CDR3 DNA sequence: TGTGCCAGCAGCGTGACTAGCGGGGGCCGCCGGGAGCTGTTTTTT. V is TRBV7-2 and J is TRBJ2-2; TRBD2 matches at 12 bases. The CDR3 runs 15 residues. Unmatched junction bases numbered 7, after V lost 5 bases and J lost 9 bases. Germline loops: CDR1 SGHTA, CDR2 FQGNSA. The full variable domain, rest sourced from reference TRBV7-2 and TRBJ2-2, is GAGVSQSPSNKVTEKGKDVELRCDPISGHTALYWYRQSLGQGLEFLIYFQGNSAPDKSGLPSDRFSAERTGGSVSTLTIQRTQQEDSAVYLCASSVTSGGRRELFFGEGSRLTVL.

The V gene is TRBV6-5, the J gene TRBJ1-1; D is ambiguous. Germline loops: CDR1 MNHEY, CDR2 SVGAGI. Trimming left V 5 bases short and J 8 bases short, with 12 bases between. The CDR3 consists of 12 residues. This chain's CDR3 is CASSRTPGEAFF. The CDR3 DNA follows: TGTGCCAGCAGTCGGACCCCGGGAGAAGCTTTCTTT.

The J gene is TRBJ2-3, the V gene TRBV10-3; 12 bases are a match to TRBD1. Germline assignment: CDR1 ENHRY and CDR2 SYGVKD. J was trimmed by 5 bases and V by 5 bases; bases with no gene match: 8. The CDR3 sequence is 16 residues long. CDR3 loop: CAISSTGQGAVDTQYF. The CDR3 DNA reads TGTGCCATCAGTAGTACGGGACAGGGGGCAGTAGATACGCAGTATTTT.

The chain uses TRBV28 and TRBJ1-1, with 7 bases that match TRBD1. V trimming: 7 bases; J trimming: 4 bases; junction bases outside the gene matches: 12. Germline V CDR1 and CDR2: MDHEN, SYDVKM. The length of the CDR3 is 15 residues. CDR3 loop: CASKASTGISTEAFF. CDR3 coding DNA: TGTGCCAGCAAAGCTTCGACAGGGATTAGCACTGAAGCTTTCTTT.

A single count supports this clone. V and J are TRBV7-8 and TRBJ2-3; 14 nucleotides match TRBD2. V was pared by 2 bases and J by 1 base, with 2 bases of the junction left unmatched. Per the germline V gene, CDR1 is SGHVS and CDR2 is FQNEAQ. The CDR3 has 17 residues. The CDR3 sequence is CASSLPGLAGGTDTQYF. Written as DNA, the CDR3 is TGTGCCAGCAGCTTACCGGGACTAGCGGGAGGCACAGATACGCAGTATTTT.

The CDR3 sequence is CASSLQGVQRAFF. The CDR3 DNA reads as TGTGCCAGCAGCCTTCAGGGGGTGCAACGGGCTTTCTTT. V is TRBV7-9 and J is TRBJ1-1; 7 nucleotides align to TRBD1. The CDR3 covers 13 residues. Germline V lookup: CDR1 SEHNR, CDR2 FQNEAQ (reference sequence). With V trimmed by 5 bases and J by 11 bases, 11 bases remained unmatched.

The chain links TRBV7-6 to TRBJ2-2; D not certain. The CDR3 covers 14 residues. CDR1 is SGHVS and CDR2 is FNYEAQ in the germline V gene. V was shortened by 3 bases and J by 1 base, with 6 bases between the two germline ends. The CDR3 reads CASSFSRNTGELFF. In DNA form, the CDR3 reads TGTGCCAGCAGCTTTAGCAGGAACACCGGGGAGCTGTTTTTT.

CDR3 coding DNA: TGCGCCAGCAGTCAGACAGGCACCTATGAGCAGTTCTTC. Amino acids: CASSQTGTYEQFF. The chain couples TRBV10-1 to TRBJ2-1; D may be TRBD1 (6 bases). CDR1 and CDR2 from the germline V gene are WNHNN and SYGVQD (reference sequence). V lost 5 bases, J lost 8 bases, and 13 bases lay in between. The CDR3 length is 13 residues.

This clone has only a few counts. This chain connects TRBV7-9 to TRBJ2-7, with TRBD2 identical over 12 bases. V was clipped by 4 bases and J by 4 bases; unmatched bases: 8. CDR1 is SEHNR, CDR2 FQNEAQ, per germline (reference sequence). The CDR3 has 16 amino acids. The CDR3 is CASSSTSGSSRYEQYF. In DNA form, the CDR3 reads TGTGCCAGCAGCTCGACTAGCGGGAGTAGTCGGTACGAGCAGTACTTC.

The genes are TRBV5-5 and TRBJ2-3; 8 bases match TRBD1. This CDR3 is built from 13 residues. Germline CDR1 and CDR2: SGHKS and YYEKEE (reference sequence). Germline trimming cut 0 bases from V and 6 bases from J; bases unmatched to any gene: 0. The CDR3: CASSLDRGDTQYF. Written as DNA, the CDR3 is TGTGCCAGCAGCTTGGACAGGGGGGATACGCAGTATTTT.

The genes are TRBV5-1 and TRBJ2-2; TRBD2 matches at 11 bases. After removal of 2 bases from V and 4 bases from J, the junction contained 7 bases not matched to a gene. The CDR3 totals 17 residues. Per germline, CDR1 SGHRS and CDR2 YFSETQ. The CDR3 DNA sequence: TGCGCCAGCAGCTTTATGGGACTAGCGGATCTCACCGGGGAGCTGTTTTTT. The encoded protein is CASSFMGLADLTGELFF.

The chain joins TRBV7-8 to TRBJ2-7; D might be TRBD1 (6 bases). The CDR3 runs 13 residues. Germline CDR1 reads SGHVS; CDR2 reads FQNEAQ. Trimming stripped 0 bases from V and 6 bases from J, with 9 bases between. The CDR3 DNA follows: TGTGCCAGCAGCTTAGCAGGACAGCTCGAGCAGTACTTC. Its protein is CASSLAGQLEQYF.

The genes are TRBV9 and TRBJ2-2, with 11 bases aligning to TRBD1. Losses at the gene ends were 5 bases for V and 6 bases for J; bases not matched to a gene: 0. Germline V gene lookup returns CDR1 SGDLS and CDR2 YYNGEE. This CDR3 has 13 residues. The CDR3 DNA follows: TGTGCCAGCAGGGGACAGGGGGCCGGGGAGCTGTTTTTT. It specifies CASRGQGAGELFF.

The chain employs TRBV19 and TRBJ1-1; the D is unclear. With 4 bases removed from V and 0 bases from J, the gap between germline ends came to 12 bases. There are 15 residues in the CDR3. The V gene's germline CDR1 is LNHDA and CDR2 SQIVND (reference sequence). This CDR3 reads CASSTIQVMNTEAFF. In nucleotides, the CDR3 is TGTGCCAGTAGTACCATACAAGTTATGAACACTGAAGCTTTCTTT. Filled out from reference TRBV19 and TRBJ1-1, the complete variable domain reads DGGITQSPKYLFRKEGQNVTLSCEQNLNHDAMYWYRQDPGQGLRLIYYSQIVNDFQKGDIAEGYSVSREKKESFPLTVTSAQKNPTAFYLCASSTIQVMNTEAFFGQGTRLTVV.

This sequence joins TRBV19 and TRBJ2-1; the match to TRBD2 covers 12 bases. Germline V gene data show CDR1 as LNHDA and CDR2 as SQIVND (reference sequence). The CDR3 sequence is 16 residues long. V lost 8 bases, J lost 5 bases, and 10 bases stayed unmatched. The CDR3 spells CASRGPSGRGNNEQFF. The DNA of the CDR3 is TGTGCCAGTCGGGGGCCTAGCGGGAGGGGGAACAATGAGCAGTTCTTC.

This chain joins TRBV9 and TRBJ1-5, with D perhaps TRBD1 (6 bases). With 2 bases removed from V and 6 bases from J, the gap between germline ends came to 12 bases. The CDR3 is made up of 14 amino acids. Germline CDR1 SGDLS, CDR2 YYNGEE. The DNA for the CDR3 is TGTGCCAGCAGCGTTGGGGGGGCTCGTCAGCCCCAGCATTTT. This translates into CASSVGGARQPQHF.

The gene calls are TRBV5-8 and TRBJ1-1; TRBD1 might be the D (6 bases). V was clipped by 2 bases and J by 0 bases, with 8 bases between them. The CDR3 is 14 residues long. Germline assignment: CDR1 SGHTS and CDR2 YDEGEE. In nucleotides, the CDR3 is TGTGCCAGCAGCTTAAGGGGGTTGAACACTGAAGCTTTCTTT. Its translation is CASSLRGLNTEAFF.

The CDR3 is CASSDLGVRETQYF. The CDR3, as DNA: TGTGCCAGCAGTGATTTAGGGGTACGCGAGACCCAGTACTTC. The genes are TRBV2 and TRBJ2-5, with D possibly being TRBD1 (5 bases). This CDR3 spans 14 amino acids. V dropped 3 bases and J dropped 5 bases, with 13 bases sitting between them. Germline V gene lookup returns CDR1 SNHLY and CDR2 FYNNEI.

The CDR3 coding sequence is TGTGCCACCAGCAGAGATCGAACAGGGTGGGAGGAAGCTTTCTTT. Translated, it gives CATSRDRTGWEEAFF. The rearrangement uses TRBV15 and TRBJ1-1, with a weak D call TRBD1 (6 bases). In germline, CDR1 is LNHNV, CDR2 YYDKDF (reference sequence). Trimming took 0 bases from V and 8 from J, leaving 16 bases between them. The CDR3 covers 15 residues.

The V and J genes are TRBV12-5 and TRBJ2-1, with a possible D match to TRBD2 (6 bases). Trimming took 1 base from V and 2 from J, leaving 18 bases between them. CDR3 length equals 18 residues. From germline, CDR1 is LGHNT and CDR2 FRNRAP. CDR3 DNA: TGTGCTAGTGGTTTGGATACCCTCAAGGGAGGCGCCTACAATGAGCAGTTCTTC. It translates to CASGLDTLKGGAYNEQFF.

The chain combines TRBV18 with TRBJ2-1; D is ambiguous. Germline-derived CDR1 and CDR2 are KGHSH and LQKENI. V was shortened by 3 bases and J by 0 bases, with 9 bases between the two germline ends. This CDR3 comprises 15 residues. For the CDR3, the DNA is TGTGCCAGCTCACCGTCGCGGAGCTCCTACAATGAGCAGTTCTTC. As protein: CASSPSRSSYNEQFF.